This TCR beta chain was documented in a study of metastatic and nonmetastatic thyroid tumors. As for the study in general: Comparison of repertoires was carried out across blood and tumor or nodule tissue from malignant and benign thyroid patients.

Patients had received no treatment of any kind before thyroid surgery. Authors' analysis steps: In papillary thyroid cancer, a distant-metastasis classifier was built using CDR3 differences across clinicopathological groups. MiXCR reprocessed the PCR reads for TCRdb. These V and J calls are TCRdb output, not the study's own analysis. The repertoire includes 8,000 to 8,500 clones, approximately 40% of them detected once, and 30% to 40% sits in the top ten. Study results and limitations: The study reportedly found significantly higher TCR beta diversity in malignant thyroid tumors than benign nodules, in blood and tumor.

In this sample, this clone turned up a few times. Its antigen is unidentified. At one of its ends the junction is not consistent with the germline gene, which may arise from a read error. Germline CDR1 and CDR2: MNHNS and SASEGT. This CDR3 spans 14 amino acids. The sequence came from a male donor with papillary thyroid cancer or a benign thyroid nodule (not recorded which). Some clones in this sample may be carry-over from other donors' samples. This rearrangement joins TRBV6-1 to TRBJ1-6; TRBD1 might be the D (5 bases). Sequencing used tumor tissue. The CDR3 nucleotides read TGTGCCATCAGTGAAGCGGGGGATAATTCACCCCTCCACTTT. This sequence encodes CAISEAGDNSPLHF.